Following are 24 T cell receptor beta chains from one sample sequenced in a study of CD4 T cell repertoires in COVID-19. The assay was immunoSEQ multiplex PCR, and TCRdb's table has in-frame clones only and misses some. The table includes approximately 75,000 clones, under 90% detected once. The sequences come from CD4+ T cells from peripheral blood, collected after recovery from COVID-19. These receptors were collected from a human donor who had COVID-19.

This clone has only a few counts. The chain links TRBV29-1 to TRBJ2-1, with D tentatively TRBD1 or TRBD2 (5 bases each). Per germline, CDR1 SQVTM and CDR2 ANQGSEA. Trimming stripped 6 bases from V and 7 bases from J, with 19 bases between. The CDR3 contains 14 residues. The CDR3 DNA reads TGCAGCGTCGTGAGAGGGACCGGGATAAATGAGCAGTTCTTC. It translates to CSVVRGTGINEQFF.

The rearrangement joins TRBV29-1 to TRBJ2-5; 7 bases match TRBD2. Germline V gene data show CDR1 as SQVTM and CDR2 as ANQGSEA. V shed 4 bases, J shed 1 base, and the junction held 6 bases outside the gene matches. The CDR3 is 14 residues long. The CDR3 loop is CSVGVGGTQETQYF. Written as DNA, the CDR3 is TGCAGCGTTGGGGTCGGGGGGACCCAAGAGACCCAGTACTTC.

The chain is built from TRBV6-1 and TRBJ1-1; 7 bases agree with TRBD1. Germline V gene lookup returns CDR1 MNHNS and CDR2 SASEGT. This CDR3 is built from 16 residues. The junction had 8 bases not matched to a gene; V was cut back by 3 bases and J by 1 base. For the CDR3, the DNA is TGTGCCAGCAGTGATCCCGGACAGGTCGCGAACACTGAAGCTTTCTTT. The encoded protein is CASSDPGQVANTEAFF.

This clone appeared a single time. The chain has TRBV3-1 (or the pseudogene TRBV3-2) and TRBJ2-2, with a weak D call TRBD2 (6 bases). The CDR3 spans 14 residues. Germline values: CDR1 LGHDT, CDR2 YNNKEL (reference sequence). Between the trimmed V and J ends, which lost 7 bases and 6 bases, there was a span of 15 bases. The CDR3 coding sequence is TGTGCCAGCACACGGGGGTCCCTCGCCGGGGAGCTGTTTTTT. Protein: CASTRGSLAGELFF.

This chain joins TRBV21-1 and TRBJ1-5. TRBV21-1 is a pseudogene. The CDR3 extends over 17 amino acids. The CDR3 here is CASSLRMGTMGNQPQHF. CDR3 sequence (DNA): TGTGCCAGCAGCTTACGAATGGGGACGATGGGCAATCAGCCCCAGCATTTT.

CDR3 protein: CASSQKSYEQYF. CDR3 nucleotides: TGTGCCAGCAGTCAGAAGTCCTACGAGCAGTACTTC. This rearrangement joins TRBV28 to TRBJ2-7; no firm D call. Looked up from germline, CDR1 is MDHEN and CDR2 is SYDVKM. This CDR3 has 12 amino acids. V gave up 5 bases and J gave up 1 base, with 6 bases separating them.

The rearrangement joins TRBV5-4 to TRBJ2-2; D remains ambiguous. The CDR3 is made up of 15 amino acids. Trimming left V 0 bases short and J 4 bases short, with 10 bases between. The germline gives CDR1 SGHNT, CDR2 YYREEE (reference sequence). The CDR3 region has the DNA TGTGCCAGCAGCTTGGGCTTCGGAATCACCGGGGAGCTGTTTTTT. Translated: CASSLGFGITGELFF. Together with reference TRBV5-4 and TRBJ2-2, the CDR3 gives the full variable domain: ETGVTQSPTHLIKTRGQQVTLRCSSQSGHNTVSWYQQALGQGPQFIFQYYREEENGRGNFPPRFSGLQFPNYSSELNVNALELDDSALYLCASSLGFGITGELFFGEGSRLTVL.

The gene calls are TRBV12-3 or TRBV12-4 and TRBJ1-4, with D hard to call. Trimming cost V 6 bases and J 8 bases, with 10 bases left between them. This CDR3 has 12 residues. The CDR3 protein is CASSSLGEKLFF. The CDR3 DNA reads as TGTGCCAGCAGCTCCCTGGGCGAAAAACTGTTTTTT.

The rearrangement joins TRBV2 to TRBJ1-5; D not certain. The CDR3 extends over 14 amino acids. CDR1 is SNHLY and CDR2 is FYNNEI in the germline V gene. The V and J ends lost 6 bases and 9 bases respectively, with 18 bases between them. CDR3 loop: CASSPSSTFLPQHF. The CDR3 coding sequence is TGTGCCAGCAGCCCCTCCAGTACGTTTCTGCCCCAGCATTTT.

This clone appeared many times. V usage is TRBV9 and J usage is TRBJ1-5; D is possibly TRBD1 (5 bases). Germline CDR1 SGDLS, CDR2 YYNGEE. V was clipped by 4 bases and J by 5 bases, with 16 bases between them. This CDR3 has 15 amino acids. For the CDR3, the DNA is TGTGCCAGCAGCCCAAGCGGGGGGGAGGATCAGCCCCAGCATTTT. It specifies CASSPSGGEDQPQHF. The complete variable domain, with remaining parts taken from reference TRBV9 and TRBJ1-5, reads DSGVTQTPKHLITATGQRVTLRCSPRSGDLSVYWYQQSLDQGLQFLIQYYNGEERAKGNILERFSAQQFPDLHSELNLSSLELGDSALYFCASSPSGGEDQPQHFGDGTRLSIL.

J is TRBJ1-2 and V is TRBV7-2; D not resolved. The CDR3 length is 15 residues. V shed 1 base and J shed 0 bases, with 9 bases lying between them. The germline V gene has CDR1 SGHTA and CDR2 FQGNSA. The CDR3 bases are TGTGCCAGCAGCTTAGGCCGGGGATCTAACTATGGCTACACCTTC. It yields the protein CASSLGRGSNYGYTF.

The chain carries TRBV5-6 and TRBJ1-2; 10 bases match TRBD1. The ends lost 4 bases at V and 7 bases at J; junction bases unmatched: 13. In germline, CDR1 is SGHDT, CDR2 YYEEEE. The CDR3 has 16 amino acids. This chain's CDR3 is CASSPQPGTGEPGYTF. The CDR3 nucleotides read TGTGCCAGCAGCCCCCAGCCCGGGACAGGGGAGCCTGGCTACACCTTC. Filled out from reference TRBV5-6 and TRBJ1-2, the complete variable domain reads DAGVTQSPTHLIKTRGQQVTLRCSPKSGHDTVSWYQQALGQGPQFIFQYYEEEERQRGNFPDRFSGHQFPNYSSELNVNALLLGDSALYLCASSPQPGTGEPGYTFGSGTRLTVV.

This clone was seen a few times. The rearrangement joins TRBV7-2 to TRBJ2-3; 7 nucleotides align to TRBD2. CDR3 size: 16 residues. CDR1 and CDR2 from the germline V gene are SGHTA and FQGNSA. Trimming cost V 1 base and J 4 bases; bases outside gene matches: 8. CDR3 DNA sequence: TGTGCCAGCAGCTTAGTGGCGACTAGCAGGGCAGATACGCAGTATTTT. It is translated as CASSLVATSRADTQYF.

This chain connects TRBV5-1 to TRBJ1-5, with 7 bases fitting TRBD1. The germline V gene encodes CDR1 SGHRS and CDR2 YFSETQ. The CDR3 sequence is 14 residues long. Germline trimming cut 4 bases from V and 5 bases from J; bases unmatched to any gene: 6. The CDR3 reads CASSPGTVDQPQHF. CDR3 nucleotide sequence: TGCGCCAGCAGCCCTGGGACAGTCGATCAGCCCCAGCATTTT.

The J gene is TRBJ2-1, the V gene TRBV4-2; no clear D gene. Germline V lookup: CDR1 LGHNA, CDR2 YNFKEQ. Trimming removed 1 base from V and 9 bases from J, with 13 bases in between. This CDR3 has 14 residues. For the CDR3, the DNA is TGTGCCAGCAGCCAAGCGATAGAGTGGGGTGAGCAGTTCTTC. Its translation is CASSQAIEWGEQFF.

This clone appeared a few times. V gene TRBV5-6 combines with J gene TRBJ1-6; 9 positions match TRBD1. V gave up 4 bases and J gave up 9 bases; unmatched junction bases: 8. The CDR3 has 15 residues. Germline CDR1 SGHDT, CDR2 YYEEEE. CDR3 nucleotide sequence: TGTGCCAGCAGCCCCAGTGGGACAGGGACTTCACCCCTCCACTTT. This encodes CASSPSGTGTSPLHF.

J is TRBJ1-1 and V is TRBV12-3 or TRBV12-4; TRBD1 matches at 10 bases. Germline trimming cut 6 bases from V and 6 bases from J; bases unmatched to any gene: 4. CDR3 length equals 13 residues. The CDR3 DNA reads as TGTGCCAGCAGGACAGGGGGCAGGGCTGAAGCTTTCTTT. Translating gives CASRTGGRAEAFF.

The chain joins TRBV28 to TRBJ1-2, with D hard to call. V was cut by 2 bases and J by 4 bases, with 11 bases left in between. The CDR3 totals 14 residues. CDR1 MDHEN and CDR2 SYDVKM come from the germline V gene. CDR3 protein: CASSLTAVSYGYTF. CDR3 coding DNA: TGTGCCAGCAGTTTAACGGCGGTTTCCTATGGCTACACCTTC.

The chain has TRBV18 and TRBJ2-7; the match to TRBD1 covers 7 bases. The CDR3 consists of 15 residues. The ends lost 6 bases at V and 0 bases at J; junction bases unmatched: 8. The germline V gene encodes CDR1 KGHSH and CDR2 LQKENI. The DNA of the CDR3 is TGTGCCAGCTCCCCGAGGGGGCTTAGCTCCTACGAGCAGTACTTC. This codes for CASSPRGLSSYEQYF.

The chain uses TRBV19 and TRBJ2-2; D gene uncertain. This CDR3 contains 15 residues. Germline CDR1 is LNHDA and CDR2 is SQIVND (reference sequence). V dropped 10 bases and J dropped 6 bases, with 21 bases sitting between them. CDR3 sequence reads: CATAGWGTLPGELFF. CDR3 DNA: TGTGCCACGGCAGGATGGGGAACTCTGCCCGGGGAGCTGTTTTTT.

The chain has TRBV5-1 and TRBJ2-2; no clear D gene. This CDR3 is 14 amino acids long. Looked up from germline, CDR1 is SGHRS and CDR2 is YFSETQ. The V gene lost 4 bases and the J gene lost 1 base, with 8 bases spanning the gap. As DNA, the CDR3 is TGCGCCAGCAGCCAGACTCAGAACACCGGGGAGCTGTTTTTT. This translates into CASSQTQNTGELFF.

V and J are TRBV18 and TRBJ2-3; D is uncertain. CDR1 is KGHSH, CDR2 LQKENI, per germline. The CDR3 is 12 amino acids. V was shortened by 6 bases and J by 5 bases, with 9 bases between the two germline ends. CDR3 coding DNA: TGTGCCAGCTCGCCAAAGGGAGATACGCAGTATTTT. This translates into CASSPKGDTQYF.

The genes are TRBV7-2 and TRBJ2-3; no clear D. Looked up from germline, CDR1 is SGHTA and CDR2 is FQGNSA. The CDR3 is 15 amino acids. The V and J ends lost 1 base and 5 bases respectively, with 13 bases between them. For the CDR3, the DNA is TGTGCCAGCAGCTTAGTACAAGGGCAAAGAGATACGCAGTATTTT. Translation: CASSLVQGQRDTQYF.

V usage is TRBV11-3 and J usage is TRBJ1-1, with a weak D call TRBD1 (5 bases). Germline CDR1 reads SGHNT; CDR2 reads YENEEA. The V end was cut by 5 bases, the J end by 4 bases, with 8 bases between. This CDR3 spans 12 amino acids. CDR3 in amino acids: CASSEGTTEAFF. The CDR3 DNA is TGTGCCAGCAGCGAAGGGACCACTGAAGCTTTCTTT.